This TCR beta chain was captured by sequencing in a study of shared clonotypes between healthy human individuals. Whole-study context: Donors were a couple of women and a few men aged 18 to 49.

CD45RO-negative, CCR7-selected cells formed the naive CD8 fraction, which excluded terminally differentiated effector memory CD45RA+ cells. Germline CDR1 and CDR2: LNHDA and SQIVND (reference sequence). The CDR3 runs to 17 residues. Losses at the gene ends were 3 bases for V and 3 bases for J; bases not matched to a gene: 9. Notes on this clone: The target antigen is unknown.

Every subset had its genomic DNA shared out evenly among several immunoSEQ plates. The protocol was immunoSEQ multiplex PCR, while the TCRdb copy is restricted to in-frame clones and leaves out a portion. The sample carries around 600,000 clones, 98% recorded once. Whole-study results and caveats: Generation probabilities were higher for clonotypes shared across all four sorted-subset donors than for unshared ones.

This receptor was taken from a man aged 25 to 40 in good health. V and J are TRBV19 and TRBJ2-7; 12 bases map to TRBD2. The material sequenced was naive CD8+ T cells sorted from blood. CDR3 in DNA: TGTGCCAGTAGTATTAATCTTTGGACTAGCGGGATCTACGAGCAGTACTTC. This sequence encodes CASSINLWTSGIYEQYF.